The source of this TCR beta chain is a study of T cell changes during pregnancy in multiple sclerosis (dated by TCRdb to the late 2010s). A note on the overall study: The study looked at changes in the T cell repertoire across pregnancy in women with multiple sclerosis.

The library relied on the immunoSEQ multiplex PCR assay. The table was pulled from immuneACCESS by TCRdb, which kept in-frame rearrangements only. Such tables lose some clones; where checked, under half of the loss comes from unresolved V genes, and the rest has no known cause. Recorded for this sample are about 70,000 clones; 91% of them occurred a single time. Of the sample, about 2.3% is held by the ten largest clones. In the case of this clone: Its recognized antigen is unknown. Qualities for individual bases were not recorded, and no much larger clone is one base off.

In the germline V gene (reference sequence), CDR1 corresponds to LNHDA and CDR2 to SQIVND. The CDR3 goes from the cysteine to the phenylalanine over 15 residues. The DNA shown is the 45-base CDR3, in frame from base 1. Deletion took 7 bases off V and 0 bases off J, with a span of 13 bases between the germline ends. The origin of this receptor is a female donor with multiple sclerosis, enrolled in a pregnancy study. Sequences were derived from peripheral blood, sampled in the first trimester of pregnancy. The receptor chain draws on TRBV19 and TRBJ2-1, with TRBD1 as a weak D call on 6 bases. The sequenced DNA: TGTGCCAGTAAGGTCGAGACAGGCTCCTACAATGAGCAGTTCTTC. Protein translation: CASKVETGSYNEQFF. With the portions outside the CDR3 filled from the reference TRBV19 and TRBJ2-1 genes, the complete variable region becomes DGGITQSPKYLFRKEGQNVTLSCEQNLNHDAMYWYRQDPGQGLRLIYYSQIVNDFQKGDIAEGYSVSREKKESFPLTVTSAQKNPTAFYLCASKVETGSYNEQFFGPGTRLTVL.